The 21 T cell receptor beta chains in this list originate from one sample, sequenced in a study of PD-L1 blockade in urothelial cancer. TCRdb keeps only in-frame clones here, not all; method: immunoSEQ multiplex PCR. Of approximately 38,000 clones detected, around 83% appear once; the ten largest clones hold approximately 16%. The sample here was PBMCs, taken around atezolizumab (anti-PD-L1) treatment. The receptors come from a man aged 55-75 years with urothelial cancer.

Here the CDR3 DNA reads TGTGCCAGCAGCCACAGGGTTGACGGAGGCAACACCATATATTTT. It encodes CASSHRVDGGNTIYF. The chain joins TRBV6-5 to TRBJ1-3; a weak D match, TRBD1 (6 bases). V lost 6 bases and J 7 bases, leaving 19 bases between the germline ends. In germline, CDR1 is MNHEY, CDR2 SVGAGI. The CDR3 consists of 15 residues.

This clone was seen a handful of times. This chain joins TRBV27 and TRBJ1-1; D possibly corresponds to TRBD1 (5 bases). This CDR3 is built from 13 residues. Germline loops: CDR1 MNHEY, CDR2 SMNVEV (reference sequence). V dropped 6 bases and J dropped 5 bases, with 13 bases sitting between them. CDR3 nucleotide sequence: TGTGCCAGCAGATTGTGGGAGGGGACTGAAGCTTTCTTT. It yields the protein CASRLWEGTEAFF.

This clone showed up just once. The chain carries TRBV5-1 and TRBJ2-5; TRBD1 matches at 12 bases. V shed 4 bases and J 5 bases; nucleotides not matched to a gene: 3. The CDR3 length is 14 residues. Looked up from germline, CDR1 is SGHRS and CDR2 is YFSETQ. CDR3 sequence: CASSRGQGAETQYF. In DNA form, the CDR3 reads TGCGCCAGCAGCCGGGGACAGGGGGCCGAGACCCAGTACTTC. Full variable domain (rest looked up from reference TRBV5-1 and TRBJ2-5): KAGVTQTPRYLIKTRGQQVTLSCSPISGHRSVSWYQQTPGQGLQFLFEYFSETQRNKGNFPGRFSGRQFSNSRSEMNVSTLELGDSALYLCASSRGQGAETQYFGPGTRLLVL.

The chain joins TRBV18 to TRBJ2-6; 11 positions match TRBD2. Germline CDR1 is KGHSH and CDR2 is LQKENI. The V gene end was trimmed by 5 bases and the J gene end by 0 bases; junction bases not matched to a gene: 6. The CDR3 consists of 18 residues. The CDR3 DNA follows: TGTGCCAGCTCAACCCGACTAGCGGGGTCCTCTGGGGCCAACGTCCTGACTTTC. Its translation: CASSTRLAGSSGANVLTF.

The V and J genes are TRBV9 and TRBJ2-5; 7 positions match TRBD2. Germline V CDR1 and CDR2: SGDLS, YYNGEE. The length of the CDR3 is 14 residues. Germline trimming cut 3 bases from V and 2 bases from J; bases unmatched to any gene: 4. The CDR3 DNA sequence: TGTGCCAGCAGCGCGGGACTAAATCAAGAGACCCAGTACTTC. Residues: CASSAGLNQETQYF.

The V and J genes are TRBV18 and TRBJ1-6; maybe TRBD1 (5 bases). Germline V gives CDR1 KGHSH, CDR2 LQKENI. This CDR3 spans 15 amino acids. The ends were cut back, 3 bases at V and 8 bases at J, with 14 bases in the middle. CDR3 loop: CASSPRTPGDSPLHF. The CDR3 DNA reads as TGTGCCAGCTCACCCCGGACACCGGGGGATTCACCCCTCCACTTT.

The chain links TRBV18 to TRBJ2-1; TRBD2 matches 9 bases. The germline V gene encodes CDR1 KGHSH and CDR2 LQKENI. J gave up 4 bases and V 3 bases, and 7 bases lay outside the gene matches. CDR3 size: 16 residues. DNA of the CDR3: TGTGCCAGCTCACCGACGAGGAGCGGGGGGTACAATGAGCAGTTCTTC. Amino acid sequence: CASSPTRSGGYNEQFF.

The gene calls are TRBV7-8 and TRBJ2-2; tentatively, D is TRBD2 (5 bases). Trimming pared 0 bases from V and 2 bases from J, leaving 10 bases between. This CDR3 has 16 residues. Per the germline V gene, CDR1 is SGHVS and CDR2 is FQNEAQ. As DNA, the CDR3 is TGTGCCAGCAGCTTAGCGGTCGGACTCAACACCGGGGAGCTGTTTTTT. Protein product: CASSLAVGLNTGELFF.

This rearrangement joins TRBV7-2 to TRBJ2-2; D is possibly TRBD2 (6 bases). This CDR3 has 15 residues. CDR1 and CDR2 (germline): SGHTA, FQGNSA. V shed 2 bases and J shed 5 bases, with 12 bases lying between them. The CDR3 loop is CASSLRLGETGELFF. As DNA, the CDR3 is TGTGCCAGCAGCTTAAGACTAGGGGAAACCGGGGAGCTGTTTTTT.

J is TRBJ2-7 and V is TRBV2; 11 nucleotides match TRBD2. With 5 bases clipped from V and 2 bases from J, the junction kept 5 bases outside the gene matches. CDR1 is SNHLY, CDR2 FYNNEI, per germline. This CDR3 spans 15 amino acids. CDR3 sequence reads: CASSLGLAAAYEQYF. The DNA for the CDR3 is TGTGCCAGCAGTTTGGGACTAGCGGCGGCCTACGAGCAGTACTTC.

This clone has only a few counts. The rearrangement links TRBV11-2 to TRBJ1-2; a weak D match, TRBD1 (5 bases). This CDR3 region has 13 residues. The germline V gene encodes CDR1 SGHAT and CDR2 FQNNGV. Trimming shortened V by 1 base and J by 8 bases, and 11 bases separated the two germline ends. CDR3 DNA sequence: TGTGCCAGCAGCTTAGGAGGGGCGGGGGGCTACACCTTC. It yields the protein CASSLGGAGGYTF. The whole variable domain, filled in from reference TRBV11-2 and TRBJ1-2, reads EAGVAQSPRYKIIEKRQSVAFWCNPISGHATLYWYQQILGQGPKLLIQFQNNGVVDDSQLPKDRFSAERLKGVDSTLKIQPAKLEDSAVYLCASSLGGAGGYTFGSGTRLTVV.

The chain has TRBV27 and TRBJ2-7; 8 bases line up with TRBD1. V was clipped by 8 bases and J by 0 bases; unmatched bases: 9. From germline, CDR1 is MNHEY and CDR2 SMNVEV (reference sequence). The CDR3 spans 15 residues. The CDR3 loop is CASPLGDRRSYEQYF. CDR3 nucleotide sequence: TGTGCCAGCCCCCTCGGGGACAGGCGCTCCTACGAGCAGTACTTC.

The V gene is TRBV4-2, the J gene TRBJ2-7; D is unresolved. The CDR3 sequence is 14 residues long. V was cut by 5 bases and J by 0 bases, with 11 bases left in between. Germline V lookup: CDR1 LGHNA, CDR2 YNFKEQ. CDR3 sequence (DNA): TGTGCCAGCAGCTCGGCGGTGGGCTCCTACGAGCAGTACTTC. Translating gives CASSSAVGSYEQYF.

The rearrangement uses TRBV2 and TRBJ2-6; 11 positions agree with TRBD2. The CDR3 contains 18 residues. The germline V gene encodes CDR1 SNHLY and CDR2 FYNNEI. V lost 4 bases and J lost 3; bases outside the gene matches: 8. CDR3 nucleotides: TGTGCCAGCAGTGGGCTTAGCGGGGGGGCTAGTGGGGCCAACGTCCTGACTTTC. Its translation: CASSGLSGGASGANVLTF.

This clone was detected a few times. This rearrangement joins TRBV6-5 to TRBJ2-7, with 9 bases identical to TRBD1. The ends lost 2 bases at V and 4 bases at J; junction bases unmatched: 6. Germline V CDR1 and CDR2: MNHEY, SVGAGI. CDR3 size: 15 residues. The CDR3, as DNA: TGTGCCAGCAGTTACCAGGGACAGGGTCTTTACGAGCAGTACTTC. This gives the protein CASSYQGQGLYEQYF.

The chain employs TRBV7-2 and TRBJ2-7; D gene uncertain. CDR3 length: 14 residues. Trimming took off 6 bases at V and 5 bases at J, with 17 bases between the two ends. Germline CDR1 SGHTA, CDR2 FQGNSA. Here the CDR3 DNA reads TGTGCCAGCAGTCCAATGGCCGCTGCCGACGAGCAGTACTTC. Translation gives CASSPMAAADEQYF.

The chain is built from TRBV19 and TRBJ1-5; no firm D call. Germline CDR1 and CDR2: LNHDA and SQIVND (reference sequence). Trimming took 6 bases from V and 0 from J, leaving 12 bases between them. This CDR3 region has 15 residues. The CDR3 protein is CASRSGGSSNQPQHF. The CDR3 DNA sequence: TGTGCCAGTAGATCTGGAGGGTCTAGCAATCAGCCCCAGCATTTT.

The chain employs TRBV28 and TRBJ1-3; D is unresolved. The germline V and J ends were trimmed by 5 bases and 5 bases, with 13 bases remaining between them. The CDR3 has 14 amino acids. In germline, CDR1 is MDHEN, CDR2 SYDVKM. The CDR3 sequence: CASSPPGSRNTIYF. CDR3 DNA sequence: TGTGCCAGCAGTCCCCCAGGATCACGAAACACCATATATTTT.

The rearrangement uses TRBV28 and TRBJ1-5, with D possibly matching TRBD1 (6 bases). V dropped 7 bases and J dropped 4 bases, with 8 bases sitting between them. This CDR3 spans 12 amino acids. Germline loops: CDR1 MDHEN, CDR2 SYDVKM. In DNA form, the CDR3 reads TGTGCCAGCATGCAGGGGAATCAGCCCCAGCATTTT. Its protein product is CASMQGNQPQHF.

The chain couples TRBV6-4 to TRBJ1-2, with D unclear. The CDR3 sequence is 15 residues long. The V and J ends lost 3 bases and 4 bases respectively, with 15 bases between them. CDR1 and CDR2 from the germline V gene are MRHNA and SNTAGT. DNA of the CDR3: TGTGCCAGCAGTGAAGAGATGCGAACCCCCTATGGCTACACCTTC. It encodes CASSEEMRTPYGYTF.

The chain recombines TRBV10-3 with TRBJ1-1; 9 bases match TRBD1. The CDR3 covers 15 residues. Germline assignment: CDR1 ENHRY and CDR2 SYGVKD. V lost 6 bases and J lost 0; bases outside the gene matches: 5. Here the CDR3 reads CAIRGQGGMNTEAFF. The CDR3 DNA reads as TGTGCCATCAGGGGACAGGGAGGAATGAACACTGAAGCTTTCTTT.